What follows are 13 T cell receptor beta chains derived from one specimen sequenced in a study of T cell repertoires and HLA-DP antigens. For these TCRs, the target antigens are not known. Produced via immunoSEQ multiplex PCR; TCRdb's table is partial and in-frame only. The sample holds about 89,000 clones, roughly 86% seen once. Sequenced sample: CD4+ T cells from PBMCs. Every receptor here comes from a man between 50 and 59 years old in good health and CMV-seronegative.

The chain recombines TRBV7-9 with TRBJ1-2; TRBD1 might be the D (5 bases). Germline CDR1 reads SEHNR; CDR2 reads FQNEAQ (reference sequence). V was clipped by 4 bases and J by 7 bases, with 13 bases between them. CDR3 length: 13 amino acids. CDR3 nucleotides: TGTGCCAGCAGCTGGGGCGACTATAGTGGCTACACCTTC. Encoded protein: CASSWGDYSGYTF.

In this sample, this clone turned up once. The chain recombines TRBV7-2 with TRBJ2-6; D ambiguous. Trimming removed 3 bases from V and 4 bases from J, with 7 bases in between. Germline values: CDR1 SGHTA, CDR2 FQGNSA. CDR3 length: 14 amino acids. CDR3 DNA: TGTGCCAGCAGCTTGGGTGCGGGGGCCAACGTCCTGACTTTC. This gives the protein CASSLGAGANVLTF.

The chain combines TRBV6-1 with TRBJ2-3; D ambiguous. Trimming cost V 5 bases and J 2 bases, with 11 bases left between them. CDR3 length equals 14 residues. Germline V gives CDR1 MNHNS, CDR2 SASEGT. CDR3 coding DNA: TGTGCCAGCAGTAAAGTATATCCCACAGATACGCAGTATTTT. Protein sequence: CASSKVYPTDTQYF.

The chain combines TRBV14 with TRBJ2-5, with TRBD2 matching over 9 bases. Trimming cost V 2 bases and J 5 bases; bases outside gene matches: 6. CDR1 and CDR2 from the germline V gene are SGHDN and FVKESK. This CDR3 contains 15 residues. The CDR3 region is CASSQPAGGMETQYF. The CDR3 nucleotides read TGTGCCAGCAGCCAACCGGCGGGGGGGATGGAGACCCAGTACTTC.

The chain combines TRBV25-1 with TRBJ2-7; D perhaps matches TRBD2 (5 bases). Germline lookup yields CDR1 MGHDK and CDR2 SYGVNS. The germline V and J ends were trimmed by 11 bases and 4 bases, with 9 bases remaining between them. The CDR3 has 10 amino acids. The CDR3 here is CAPGEYEQYF. The CDR3 DNA reads as TGTGCCCCCGGGGAGTACGAGCAGTACTTC.

The chain employs TRBV7-2 and TRBJ1-6; no clear D gene. Trimming took 1 base from V and 14 from J, leaving 9 bases between them. CDR1 and CDR2 from the germline V gene are SGHTA and FQGNSA. This CDR3 spans 12 amino acids. The CDR3 coding sequence is TGTGCCAGCAGCTTAGACTTGGGCACCCTCCACTTT. It specifies CASSLDLGTLHF.

This chain joins TRBV4-3 and TRBJ2-3; D is perhaps TRBD1 (6 bases). The V end was cut by 8 bases, the J end by 3 bases, with 15 bases between. Per germline, CDR1 LGHNA and CDR2 YSLEER. The CDR3 has 14 residues. CDR3 in DNA: TGCGCCAGCGCGAAGGAGAGGGGGACAGATACGCAGTATTTT. The encoded protein is CASAKERGTDTQYF.

The chain has TRBV7-2 and TRBJ2-7, with a possible D match to TRBD2 (5 bases). CDR3 size: 15 residues. V gave up 1 base and J gave up 3 bases, with 13 bases separating them. Per the germline V gene, CDR1 is SGHTA and CDR2 is FQGNSA. The CDR3 is CASSLDSVGDYEQYF. DNA for the CDR3: TGTGCCAGCAGCTTAGATTCGGTCGGGGACTACGAGCAGTACTTC.

The rearrangement joins TRBV7-2 to TRBJ2-3; the match to TRBD2 covers 12 bases. The germline V gene has CDR1 SGHTA and CDR2 FQGNSA. There are 16 residues in the CDR3. V dropped 6 bases and J dropped 5; count of bases not matched to a gene: 9. CDR3 DNA: TGTGCCAGCAGTTCTCTAGCGGGAGGGCCCCTAGATACGCAGTATTTT. Its translation: CASSSLAGGPLDTQYF.

The rearrangement joins TRBV5-1 to TRBJ2-1; TRBD1 aligns across 10 bases. Trimming at V came to 6 bases and at J to 7 bases, leaving 4 bases not matched to a gene. CDR3 length: 13 amino acids. The germline gives CDR1 SGHRS, CDR2 YFSETQ. CDR3 amino acids: CASNRDRGNEQFF. CDR3 DNA sequence: TGCGCCAGCAACCGGGACAGGGGTAATGAGCAGTTCTTC.

This clone appeared once. V gene TRBV15 combines with J gene TRBJ2-7; no clear D gene. The CDR3 length is 13 residues. Germline V CDR1 and CDR2: LNHNV, YYDKDF (reference sequence). Trimming took 1 base from V and 3 from J, leaving 7 bases between them. The DNA of the CDR3 is TGTGCCACCAGCAGAGTTGACGGCTACGAGCAGTACTTC. Its translation: CATSRVDGYEQYF.

This clone came up once. The genes are TRBV7-2 and TRBJ2-7; D gene ambiguous. The CDR3 has 13 amino acids. The V and J ends lost 1 base and 3 bases respectively, with 7 bases between them. From germline, CDR1 is SGHTA and CDR2 FQGNSA. The CDR3 protein is CASSLEAHYEQYF. The CDR3 DNA reads as TGTGCCAGCAGCTTAGAGGCCCACTACGAGCAGTACTTC.

This rearrangement joins TRBV30 to TRBJ1-5; D gene uncertain. The length of the CDR3 is 12 residues. Between the trimmed V and J ends, which lost 3 bases and 5 bases, there was a span of 8 bases. Germline CDR1 GTSNPN, CDR2 SVGIG (reference sequence). CDR3 loop: CAWRDGDQPQHF. As DNA, the CDR3 is TGTGCCTGGAGGGACGGAGATCAGCCCCAGCATTTT. The variable domain in full, with the rest retrieved from reference TRBV30 and TRBJ1-5, is SQTIHQWPATLVQPVGSPLSLECTVEGTSNPNLYWYRQAAGRGLQLLFYSVGIGQISSEVPQNLSASRPQDRQFILSSKKLLLSDSGFYLCAWRDGDQPQHFGDGTRLSIL.